The clone carrying this TCR beta chain was observed once. The data were taken from a study of shared T cell receptors in the human thymus. Produced via immunoSEQ multiplex PCR; TCRdb's table is partial and in-frame only. The table lists 600,000 to 900,000 clones, 70% to 90% of them singletons. This CDR3 has 17 residues. Unmatched junction bases numbered 13, after V lost 3 bases and J lost 3 bases. CDR1 and CDR2 from the germline V gene are ENHRY and SYGVKD. The same data also went into a second study, on human thymus T cells. That source notes: Each of the donors was a healthy Finnish infant who was undergoing open corrective cardiac surgery for congenital heart defects. Both thymic and peripheral blood repertoires showed apparently biased V and J usage.

The clonotype was recovered from a girl under three years old with a congenital heart defect. The chain is built from TRBV10-3 and TRBJ2-5; 7 nucleotides match TRBD1. The specimen sequenced was thymocytes. CDR3 protein: CAISDTPPGTDKETQYF. The CDR3 DNA reads TGTGCCATCAGTGATACCCCTCCCGGGACAGACAAAGAGACCCAGTACTTC.